The 24 T cell receptor beta chains listed next were all sequenced from one sample in a study of cytomegalovirus exposure and HLA in healthy donors. Profiling relied on immunoSEQ multiplex PCR, and the TCRdb table lists in-frame clones only, not all of them. The sample lists 90,000 to 130,000 clones, roughly 90% occurring once. Sequencing input: PBMCs. Receptors were obtained from a woman under 40 in good health and CMV-seropositive.

The chain couples TRBV6-4 to TRBJ2-1; TRBD2 agrees at 8 bases. CDR1 MRHNA and CDR2 SNTAGT come from the germline V gene. The CDR3 is 15 amino acids. V lost 0 bases, J lost 15 bases, and 13 bases stayed unmatched. The DNA for the CDR3 is TGTGCCAGCAGTGACTCAGCGGGGGCCTCACGCAGGCGGTTCTTC. Protein: CASSDSAGASRRRFF.

This sequence joins TRBV5-1 and TRBJ2-3, with TRBD2 as a possible D gene (5 bases). There are 15 residues in the CDR3. Germline-derived CDR1 and CDR2 are SGHRS and YFSETQ. V dropped 0 bases and J dropped 0 bases, with 8 bases sitting between them. The CDR3 here is CASSLDGVSTDTQYF. CDR3 bases: TGCGCCAGCAGCTTGGACGGGGTTAGCACAGATACGCAGTATTTT.

The chain couples TRBV10-2 to TRBJ1-5; 9 bases are shared with TRBD1. Trimming at V came to 6 bases and at J to 3 bases, leaving 3 bases not matched to a gene. CDR3 length equals 14 residues. CDR1 and CDR2 from the germline V gene are WSHSY and SAAADI. The CDR3 here is CASRGTGYNQPQHF. CDR3 DNA: TGCGCCAGCAGGGGGACAGGGTACAATCAGCCCCAGCATTTT.

This clone was counted once. The rearrangement joins TRBV2 to TRBJ2-2, with TRBD1 identical over 10 bases. Germline lookup yields CDR1 SNHLY and CDR2 FYNNEI. Trimming removed 6 bases from V and 7 bases from J; junction bases left unmatched: 5. The CDR3 has 14 amino acids. CDR3 loop: CASRPGQGVGELFF. The CDR3 DNA is TGTGCCAGCAGACCCGGACAGGGGGTCGGGGAGCTGTTTTTT.

The J gene is TRBJ1-1, the V gene TRBV5-1; D is uncertain. This CDR3 is built from 14 residues. CDR1 is SGHRS, CDR2 YFSETQ, per germline. The V end lost 1 base, the J end lost 1 base, and 8 bases lay between the germline ends. In DNA form, the CDR3 reads TGCGCCAGCAGCTTGAACAGTGCGAACACTGAAGCTTTCTTT. This codes for CASSLNSANTEAFF.

This sequence joins TRBV7-2 and TRBJ1-5; TRBD1 is a possible D gene (5 bases). Between the trimmed V and J ends, which lost 2 bases and 2 bases, there was a span of 7 bases. CDR3 length equals 14 residues. Germline CDR1 and CDR2: SGHTA and FQGNSA. The CDR3 protein is CASSLKGGNQPQHF. CDR3 nucleotide sequence: TGTGCCAGCAGCTTAAAAGGGGGCAATCAGCCCCAGCATTTT. Full variable domain (outside the CDR3, taken from reference TRBV7-2 and TRBJ1-5): GAGVSQSPSNKVTEKGKDVELRCDPISGHTALYWYRQSLGQGLEFLIYFQGNSAPDKSGLPSDRFSAERTGGSVSTLTIQRTQQEDSAVYLCASSLKGGNQPQHFGDGTRLSIL.

The J gene is TRBJ1-3, the V gene TRBV29-1, with 7 bases identical to TRBD1. Trimming cost V 7 bases and J 4 bases; bases outside gene matches: 7. The germline V gene has CDR1 SQVTM and CDR2 ANQGSEA. There are 13 residues in the CDR3. This CDR3 reads CSGQTGFGNTIYF. The CDR3 DNA reads TGCAGCGGCCAGACAGGGTTCGGAAACACCATATATTTT.

The chain recombines TRBV30 with TRBJ2-3; D is possibly TRBD2 (6 bases). This CDR3 has 15 residues. Trimming cost V 5 bases and J 5 bases, with 20 bases left between them. Germline V gives CDR1 GTSNPN, CDR2 SVGIG (reference sequence). In DNA, the CDR3 is TGTGCCTGGGGTAGGACTGGGGGGAAACGAGATACGCAGTATTTT. It translates to CAWGRTGGKRDTQYF.

V gene TRBV4-1 combines with J gene TRBJ2-5; possible D gene TRBD2, 5 bases. V was pared by 1 base and J by 7 bases, with 16 bases between. Germline loops: CDR1 MGHRA, CDR2 YSYEKL. The CDR3 sequence is 15 residues long. The CDR3 loop is CASSQGGVGPGTQYF. The CDR3 nucleotides read TGCGCCAGCAGCCAAGGGGGAGTAGGCCCCGGGACCCAGTACTTC.

The rearrangement uses TRBV14 and TRBJ1-2; D call uncertain. The V gene's germline CDR1 is SGHDN and CDR2 FVKESK. V was shortened by 2 bases and J by 6 bases, with 10 bases between the two germline ends. The CDR3 totals 13 residues. The CDR3: CASSQTRVDGYTF. Here the CDR3 DNA reads TGTGCCAGCAGCCAAACACGGGTAGATGGCTACACCTTC.

This chain connects TRBV5-1 to TRBJ1-3; no reliable D call. This CDR3 has 13 residues. V was cut by 4 bases and J by 0 bases, with 5 bases left in between. CDR1 and CDR2 (germline): SGHRS, YFSETQ. The CDR3 region has the DNA TGCGCCAGCAGCCACAACTCTGGAAACACCATATATTTT. Translated: CASSHNSGNTIYF.

This chain uses TRBV9 with TRBJ2-1; D call uncertain. The ends were cut back, 0 bases at V and 6 bases at J, with 13 bases in the middle. Looked up from germline, CDR1 is SGDLS and CDR2 is YYNGEE. The CDR3 has 15 amino acids. CDR3 amino acids: CASSVVDSNSNEQFF. The DNA of the CDR3 is TGTGCCAGCAGCGTAGTGGATTCTAACAGCAATGAGCAGTTCTTC.

The rearrangement joins TRBV7-9 to TRBJ1-4; no definite D call. Germline values: CDR1 SEHNR, CDR2 FQNEAQ (reference sequence). V lost 1 base to trimming and J lost 0 bases, with 6 bases between them. This CDR3 comprises 15 residues. The CDR3 DNA reads TGTGCCAGCAGCTTAGGAGTAACAACTAATGAAAAACTGTTTTTT. As protein: CASSLGVTTNEKLFF.

V and J are TRBV6-5 and TRBJ1-1, with a possible D match to TRBD1 (6 bases). V lost 6 bases, J lost 1 base, and 9 bases lay in between. The germline V gene encodes CDR1 MNHEY and CDR2 SVGAGI. The CDR3 is 13 residues long. The CDR3 nucleotides are TGTGCCAGCAGCCGACAGGAGAACACTGAAGCTTTCTTT. Its translation is CASSRQENTEAFF.

The chain recombines TRBV5-1 with TRBJ1-2; D gene ambiguous. The V end lost 5 bases, the J end lost 0 bases, and 8 bases lay between the germline ends. The germline CDR1 and CDR2 sequences are SGHRS and YFSETQ. This CDR3 contains 13 residues. The CDR3 region has the DNA TGCGCCAGCAGGCAGGATACTAACTATGGCTACACCTTC. This gives the protein CASRQDTNYGYTF.

This clone was counted a single time. The chain couples TRBV5-6 to TRBJ2-3; D call uncertain. The CDR3 consists of 13 residues. The germline V and J ends were trimmed by 4 bases and 6 bases, with 12 bases remaining between them. The germline CDR1 and CDR2 sequences are SGHDT and YYEEEE. The CDR3 reads CASSARPRDTQYF. CDR3 DNA sequence: TGTGCCAGCAGCGCCCGCCCCAGGGATACGCAGTATTTT.

The V call is TRBV13, the J call TRBJ1-4; D remains unclear. This CDR3 has 13 residues. The germline V and J ends were trimmed by 0 bases and 5 bases, with 4 bases remaining between them. Germline V gene lookup returns CDR1 PRHDT and CDR2 FYEKMQ (reference sequence). In nucleotides, the CDR3 is TGTGCCAGCAGCTTAGGATCAAATGAAAAACTGTTTTTT. Protein sequence: CASSLGSNEKLFF.

Here the CDR3 reads CAISAGLGYGYTF. DNA for the CDR3: TGTGCCATCAGTGCAGGACTGGGCTATGGCTACACCTTC. The chain couples TRBV10-3 to TRBJ1-2; D is unresolved. Germline V gives CDR1 ENHRY, CDR2 SYGVKD. Trimming took 4 bases from V and 4 from J, leaving 10 bases between them. The CDR3 contains 13 residues.

The chain joins TRBV6-5 to TRBJ2-1, with 7 positions matching TRBD1. The CDR3 is made up of 15 amino acids. The junction had 9 bases not matched to a gene; V was cut back by 5 bases and J by 5 bases. Germline lookup yields CDR1 MNHEY and CDR2 SVGAGI. The CDR3 region is CASSPSATGDNEQFF. CDR3 DNA sequence: TGTGCCAGCAGTCCGTCTGCTACAGGGGACAATGAGCAGTTCTTC.

CDR3 sequence reads: CASSLALGRDREQEQYF. CDR3 in DNA: TGTGCCAGCAGCTTGGCCTTAGGGAGAGACAGGGAGCAGGAGCAGTACTTC. This chain links TRBV5-6 with TRBJ2-7, with TRBD1 identical over 7 bases. This CDR3 comprises 17 residues. CDR1 and CDR2 from the germline V gene are SGHDT and YYEEEE. Unmatched junction bases numbered 16, after V lost 0 bases and J lost 7 bases.

This chain uses TRBV19 with TRBJ2-1; 9 bases are shared with TRBD1. There are 14 residues in the CDR3. V shed 5 bases, J shed 5 bases, and the junction held 4 bases outside the gene matches. CDR1 LNHDA and CDR2 SQIVND come from the germline V gene (reference sequence). CDR3 in DNA: TGTGCCAGTAGTCCTGGGGACAGGGACAATGAGCAGTTCTTC. As protein: CASSPGDRDNEQFF.

This chain links TRBV7-6 with TRBJ2-1; 11 bases fit TRBD2. The CDR3 is made up of 16 amino acids. The V gene's germline CDR1 is SGHVS and CDR2 FNYEAQ. V lost 3 bases, J lost 4 bases, and 5 bases stayed unmatched. CDR3 sequence reads: CASSLVTSGGYNEQFF. The DNA of the CDR3 is TGTGCCAGCAGCTTGGTAACTAGCGGGGGTTACAATGAGCAGTTCTTC.

The chain has TRBV10-2 and TRBJ1-2, with D uncertain. CDR1 and CDR2 from the germline V gene are WSHSY and SAAADI. The CDR3 loop spans 13 amino acids. Trimming removed 2 bases from V and 0 bases from J, with 4 bases in between. In nucleotides, the CDR3 is TGCGCCAGCAGTGAGCAATCTAACTATGGCTACACCTTC. This codes for CASSEQSNYGYTF.

This clone was detected once. The V and J genes are TRBV7-8 and TRBJ2-1; 8 nucleotides align to TRBD1. The CDR3 covers 16 residues. After removal of 1 base from V and 7 bases from J, the junction contained 9 bases not matched to a gene. The germline V gene encodes CDR1 SGHVS and CDR2 FQNEAQ. The CDR3 nucleotides are TGTGCCAGCAGCTTAGTTACTTGGACAGGGAAAAATGAGCAGTTCTTC. Translation gives CASSLVTWTGKNEQFF.